What follows are 25 T cell receptor beta chains derived from one specimen sequenced in a study of blood T cell repertoires in COVID-19. TCRdb keeps only in-frame clones here, not all; method: immunoSEQ multiplex PCR. The profile shows around 170,000 clones, 80% to 90% of them singletons. Sequences were obtained from peripheral blood. The receptors were sampled from a man younger than 30 who had recovered from COVID-19.

Only one count was recorded for this clone. The chain links TRBV2 to TRBJ1-5; 7 bases agree with TRBD1. V lost 7 bases to trimming and J lost 2 bases; unmatched junction nucleotides: 5. Per germline, CDR1 SNHLY and CDR2 FYNNEI. The CDR3 runs to 14 residues. CDR3 nucleotides: TGTGCCAGCAACAGGGGATTTGGCAATCAGCCCCAGCATTTT. This sequence encodes CASNRGFGNQPQHF.

The chain employs TRBV29-1 and TRBJ2-1, with TRBD1 as a possible D gene (7 bases). The CDR3 sequence is 12 residues long. V lost 5 bases to trimming and J lost 7 bases, with 12 bases between them. The V gene's germline CDR1 is SQVTM and CDR2 ANQGSEA. As DNA, the CDR3 is TGCAGCGTTCGGACAGGAGGGAATGAGCAGTTCTTC. It specifies CSVRTGGNEQFF.

The chain carries TRBV19 and TRBJ2-3; 11 bases are shared with TRBD2. Per germline, CDR1 LNHDA and CDR2 SQIVND (reference sequence). V dropped 7 bases and J dropped 6; count of bases not matched to a gene: 6. The CDR3 sequence is 14 residues long. The DNA of the CDR3 is TGTGCCAGTACTACTAGCGGGAGCGCGGATACGCAGTATTTT. This sequence encodes CASTTSGSADTQYF.

The chain has TRBV27 and TRBJ2-7, with D possibly matching TRBD2 (6 bases). Germline values: CDR1 MNHEY, CDR2 SMNVEV (reference sequence). V gave up 0 bases and J gave up 0 bases, with 12 bases separating them. The CDR3 contains 16 residues. The CDR3 coding sequence is TGTGCCAGCAGTTTATCCGGGCAGACTAGCTCCTACGAGCAGTACTTC. Translation: CASSLSGQTSSYEQYF.

CDR3 amino acids: CASSEPGRVGETQYF. The CDR3 nucleotides read TGTGCCAGCAGTGAACCTGGCAGGGTGGGAGAGACCCAGTACTTC. The chain uses TRBV25-1 and TRBJ2-5; D is perhaps TRBD1 (5 bases). The CDR3 sequence is 15 residues long. The germline V gene encodes CDR1 MGHDK and CDR2 SYGVNS. Trimming cost V 2 bases and J 4 bases, with 14 bases left between them.

The genes are TRBV20-1 and TRBJ1-1; D gene uncertain. The CDR3 contains 11 residues. Germline values: CDR1 DFQATT, CDR2 SNEGSKA (reference sequence). CDR3 in amino acids: CTSRGNTEAFF. The CDR3 nucleotides are TGCACCTCCCGGGGGAACACTGAAGCTTTCTTT.

This chain links TRBV6-6 with TRBJ2-7, with TRBD2 matching over 8 bases. V dropped 7 bases and J dropped 0; count of bases not matched to a gene: 8. CDR1 is MNHNY and CDR2 is SVGAGI in the germline V gene (reference sequence). This CDR3 has 15 residues. The chain's CDR3 is CASTRRGGTSYEQYF. In DNA form, the CDR3 reads TGTGCCAGCACCCGACGGGGGGGTACCTCCTACGAGCAGTACTTC.

The chain couples TRBV7-8 to TRBJ1-2, with 7 positions matching TRBD1. V was clipped by 5 bases and J by 5 bases; unmatched bases: 8. This CDR3 comprises 14 residues. Germline V gives CDR1 SGHVS, CDR2 FQNEAQ. This CDR3 is CASSLNRGLYGYTF. The DNA of the CDR3 is TGTGCCAGCAGCCTAAACAGGGGACTTTATGGCTACACCTTC.

The V gene is TRBV25-1, the J gene TRBJ2-5; no clear D. V was trimmed by 5 bases and J by 0 bases, leaving 10 bases between them. This CDR3 comprises 14 residues. Germline values: CDR1 MGHDK, CDR2 SYGVNS. The CDR3: CASSYGQNQETQYF. The CDR3 bases are TGTGCCAGCAGTTATGGGCAGAACCAAGAGACCCAGTACTTC.

The chain couples TRBV7-8 to TRBJ1-5; possibly TRBD1 for D (5 bases). This CDR3 comprises 16 residues. Deletions cut 2 bases from V and 3 bases from J, with 14 bases between. Germline lookup yields CDR1 SGHVS and CDR2 FQNEAQ. CDR3 sequence reads: CASSLWRDGYNQPQHF. For the CDR3, the DNA is TGTGCCAGCAGCTTATGGCGGGACGGTTACAATCAGCCCCAGCATTTT.

V is TRBV10-3 and J is TRBJ2-5; possible D gene TRBD2, 5 bases. CDR1 is ENHRY and CDR2 is SYGVKD in the germline V gene. Trimming took off 3 bases at V and 2 bases at J, with 13 bases between the two ends. This CDR3 has 15 residues. This CDR3 is CAISEGSTTQETQYF. The CDR3 nucleotides are TGTGCCATCAGTGAAGGGTCGACTACACAAGAGACCCAGTACTTC.

This chain connects TRBV6-2 or TRBV6-3 to TRBJ1-2; TRBD1 might be the D (5 bases). CDR3 length: 14 residues. V was pared by 0 bases and J by 7 bases, with 12 bases between. The germline CDR1 and CDR2 sequences are MNHEY and SVGEGT. This CDR3 is CASSYSQGLFGYTF. CDR3 in DNA: TGTGCCAGCAGTTACTCGCAGGGATTATTTGGCTACACCTTC.

V and J are TRBV28 and TRBJ1-5, with D maybe TRBD1 (5 bases). This CDR3 contains 15 residues. Trimming took 1 base from V and 3 from J, leaving 10 bases between them. Per germline, CDR1 MDHEN and CDR2 SYDVKM. The CDR3: CASSLLGGYNQPQHF. In nucleotides, the CDR3 is TGTGCCAGCAGTTTATTGGGGGGGTACAATCAGCCCCAGCATTTT.

This chain joins TRBV30 and TRBJ1-4; the D gene is possibly TRBD1 (5 bases). The CDR3 is 14 amino acids. With 3 bases removed from V and 5 bases from J, the gap between germline ends came to 13 bases. Germline CDR1 GTSNPN, CDR2 SVGIG (reference sequence). CDR3 region: CAWRGAGGNEKLFF. Here the CDR3 DNA reads TGTGCCTGGAGAGGAGCCGGGGGGAATGAAAAACTGTTTTTT.

The chain uses TRBV18 and TRBJ2-5; 7 bases match TRBD2. Germline values: CDR1 KGHSH, CDR2 LQKENI. This CDR3 contains 14 residues. Trimming cost V 6 bases and J 5 bases; bases outside gene matches: 9. The CDR3 spells CASSQSGIGETQYF. The CDR3, as DNA: TGTGCCAGCTCCCAAAGCGGGATAGGCGAGACCCAGTACTTC.

This chain uses TRBV6-5 with TRBJ2-7; 11 bases match TRBD2. Germline assignment: CDR1 MNHEY and CDR2 SVGAGI. This CDR3 has 15 amino acids. J was trimmed by 5 bases and V by 10 bases; bases with no gene match: 13. CDR3 sequence reads: CATRPGLAVRDEQYF. In nucleotides, the CDR3 is TGTGCCACACGACCGGGACTAGCGGTCCGAGACGAGCAGTACTTC.

The rearrangement joins TRBV10-3 to TRBJ1-1, with 8 bases that match TRBD1. The V segment lost 8 bases and the J segment 0 bases; nucleotides outside the gene matches: 8. Germline loops: CDR1 ENHRY, CDR2 SYGVKD. This CDR3 is built from 15 residues. CDR3 coding DNA: TGTGCCATCGGACAGGGTTTGGGAATGAACACTGAAGCTTTCTTT. Protein: CAIGQGLGMNTEAFF.

The chain joins TRBV3-1 (or the pseudogene TRBV3-2) to TRBJ2-7; possible D gene TRBD1, 5 bases. V was pared by 4 bases and J by 2 bases, with 12 bases between. Per germline, CDR1 LGHDT and CDR2 YNNKEL (reference sequence). The CDR3 loop spans 14 amino acids. The CDR3 is CASSLWAGTYEQYF. Here the CDR3 DNA reads TGTGCCAGCAGCCTGTGGGCAGGGACCTACGAGCAGTACTTC.

The rearrangement joins TRBV29-1 to TRBJ2-3, with 7 positions matching TRBD1. J gave up 2 bases and V 7 bases, and 12 bases lay outside the gene matches. Per the germline V gene, CDR1 is SQVTM and CDR2 is ANQGSEA. The CDR3 has 15 amino acids. CDR3 region: CSADPETGLTDTQYF. The CDR3 coding sequence is TGCAGCGCCGATCCGGAGACAGGGCTCACAGATACGCAGTATTTT.

This chain joins TRBV19 and TRBJ1-2; 8 nucleotides match TRBD1. V gave up 3 bases and J gave up 4 bases; unmatched junction bases: 4. Germline V CDR1 and CDR2: LNHDA, SQIVND (reference sequence). The CDR3 has 14 amino acids. The DNA of the CDR3 is TGTGCCAGTAGTATGGGACAGGTCGGCTATGGCTACACCTTC. This encodes CASSMGQVGYGYTF.

The chain links TRBV18 to TRBJ1-1; 12 nucleotides line up with TRBD1. CDR1 and CDR2 from the germline V gene are KGHSH and LQKENI. The CDR3 loop spans 13 amino acids. After removal of 5 bases from V and 10 bases from J, the junction contained 5 bases not matched to a gene. Here the CDR3 DNA reads TGTGCCAGCTCATCCGGGACAGGGGGCAGAGCTTTCTTT. The encoded protein is CASSSGTGGRAFF.

On this clone: The sample carries other DNA sequences with the same CDR3. The chain carries TRBV19 and TRBJ2-2; 13 bases align to TRBD2. The V gene's germline CDR1 is LNHDA and CDR2 SQIVND (reference sequence). The CDR3 extends over 15 amino acids. Trimming cost V 6 bases and J 8 bases; bases outside gene matches: 6. DNA for the CDR3: TGTGCCAGTAGGCGGACTAGCGGGAGCTCTGGGGAGCTGTTTTTT. Encoded protein: CASRRTSGSSGELFF.

V is TRBV6-5 and J is TRBJ1-2; 9 bases line up with TRBD1. After removal of 2 bases from V and 6 bases from J, the junction contained 7 bases not matched to a gene. The CDR3 sequence is 15 residues long. Looked up from germline, CDR1 is MNHEY and CDR2 is SVGAGI. This chain's CDR3 is CASSYRWTGEHGYTF. CDR3 coding DNA: TGTGCCAGCAGTTACCGTTGGACAGGGGAACATGGCTACACCTTC.

CDR3 region: CASSSTGSGNSPLHF. As DNA, the CDR3 is TGCGCCAGCAGCTCCACAGGGTCTGGGAATTCACCCCTCCACTTT. The chain couples TRBV4-1 to TRBJ1-6; weak D call: TRBD1 (6 bases). The V gene's germline CDR1 is MGHRA and CDR2 YSYEKL. The CDR3 has 15 amino acids. Trimming shortened V by 5 bases and J by 7 bases, and 15 bases separated the two germline ends.

As to this clone: An end of the junction does not agree with germline; a read error may underlie this. This chain links TRBV7-7 with TRBJ2-1; TRBD2 aligns across 9 bases. CDR3 size: 15 residues. CDR1 is SSHAT and CDR2 is FNYEAQ in the germline V gene (reference sequence). CDR3 sequence (DNA): TGTGCTAGCAGCTTAGCGGGAGCGGCGAAGAATGAGCAGTTCTTC. The encoded protein is CASSLAGAAKNEQFF.